This T cell receptor (beta chain) appears in the sequencing data of a study of CD8 T cells in ankylosing spondylitis. This CDR3 has 14 residues. The trim removed 7 bases at V and 6 bases at J, leaving 4 bases unmatched. Germline lookup yields CDR1 LGHDT and CDR2 YNNKEL (reference sequence). TCRdb itself ran the 5' RACE reads through MiXCR, one entry per CDR3 protein. This sample has 200,000 to 300,000 distinct CDR3 sequences, with over 30% found just once. Material: blood, either unsorted or a sorted T cell fraction (not recorded which). The chain links TRBV3-1 to TRBJ1-6; 9 bases match TRBD1. This clonotype was sampled from a male donor with ankylosing spondylitis or in good health (not recorded which). The CDR3 region is CASNPTGGNSPLHF. CDR3 coding DNA: TGTGCCAGCAACCCGACAGGGGGTAATTCACCCCTCCACTTT.